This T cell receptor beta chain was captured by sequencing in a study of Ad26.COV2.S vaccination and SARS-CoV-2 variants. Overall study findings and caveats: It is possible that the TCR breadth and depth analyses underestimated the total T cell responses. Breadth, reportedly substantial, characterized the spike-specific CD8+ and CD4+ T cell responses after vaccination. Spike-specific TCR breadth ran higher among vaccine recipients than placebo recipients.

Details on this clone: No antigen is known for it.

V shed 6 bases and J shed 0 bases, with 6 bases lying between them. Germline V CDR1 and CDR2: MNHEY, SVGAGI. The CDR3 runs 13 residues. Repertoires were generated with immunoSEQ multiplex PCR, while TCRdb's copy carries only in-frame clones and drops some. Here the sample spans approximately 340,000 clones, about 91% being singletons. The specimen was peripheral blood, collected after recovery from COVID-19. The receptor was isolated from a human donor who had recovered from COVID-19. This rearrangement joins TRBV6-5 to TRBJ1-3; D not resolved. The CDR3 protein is CASRVNSGNTIYF. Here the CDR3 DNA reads TGTGCCAGCAGGGTTAACTCTGGAAACACCATATATTTT.